This T cell receptor (beta chain) was retrieved from a study of shared clonotypes between healthy human individuals (dated by TCRdb to about 2020). Regarding the study in general: Two women and a few men aged 18 to 49 years were included in the cohort. To estimate repertoire size and how much clonotypes are shared between individuals, the study performed deep sequencing of blood TCR repertoires from a handful of healthy adults. For each donor, three plates each were used for CD4 naive and CD4 memory, two plates were used for CD8 naive, and one plate was used for CD8 memory. Between about 0.8 and 9 billion PBMCs per donor were obtained by leukapheresis. To increase sequencing depth and limit assay-specific biases, TCR repertoire library preparation and sequencing were carried out by different laboratories using diverse techniques.

Healthy HIV-negative adults with no recently reported acute infections or vaccinations were included as donors. All donors were Caucasian adults living in Nashville, Tennessee, USA. CD8 memory samples were composed of magnetically selected CD45RO+ cells combined with CCR7-negative CD45RA+ effector memory (TemRA) cells. Blood was collected by leukapheresis, and PBMCs were isolated by Ficoll-Histopaque density gradient centrifugation and then cryopreserved in liquid nitrogen vapor phase. Purity and quantity of every magnetically sorted T cell population were checked by analytical flow cytometry. Genomic DNA was isolated from each sorted fraction and quantified by UV absorbance on a Nanodrop 2000c. Using the deep immunoSEQ assay, TCR CDR3 regions were amplified from genomic DNA by multiplex PCR. For each cell subset, the extracted genomic DNA was distributed evenly across all wells of several immunoSEQ 96-well plates, and each plate served as one replicate. Each replicate PCR for sorted subsets received around 200 ng genomic DNA, equal to about 30,000 T cell genomes. Purified libraries were quantified with a Qubit 3.0 fluorometer, sized on a Bioanalyzer 2100, and re-quantified with the KAPA Library Quantification kit. A separate single-read 150-cycle Illumina NextSeq 550 flow cell was used to sequence each immunoSEQ 96-well plate. The original methods were these. Because the immunoSEQ output held only junctional sequences and lacked quality scores, the filtering could not match the filtering applied to full-length reads. To assign V/J genes and CDR3, sequences were annotated against IMGT germline references using PyIR, a Python wrapper for IgBLAST v1.9. Any read was removed if the V/J assignment was weak (E-value above 1e-6), the CDR3 was missing, or the read contained stop codons, out-of-frame junctions, or ambiguous translated residues. A V3J clonotype was defined by an identical inferred V gene, J gene, and CDR3 amino acid sequence. The percentage overlap between two repertoires was calculated by dividing the number of shared unique clonotypes by the size of the smaller repertoire. Richness of each repertoire was evaluated using RTK rarefaction, the Chao1 estimator, and Recon v2.1 estimates of unobserved clonotypes. OLGA was used to compute generation probabilities for all TCRbeta clonotypes that the gDNA method yielded from a handful of donors. This immuneACCESS table, as held by TCRdb, lists in-frame sequences with V and J called but not all clones. Of the missing ones, under half trace to an unresolved V gene in checked studies; the others have no known cause. The V and J calls and clone size come from that table; D and trimming were worked out from the DNA. The sample profile shows 90,000 to 150,000 clones; about 70% of them were found once. The ten largest make up 24% of the sample.

General conclusions and limits of the study: Sampling was limited to blood, and TCR repertoires in tissue likely differ from TCR repertoires in blood. Pairwise subsampling led to the expectation that sequencing depth would affect the degree of clonotype sharing among donors. Estimated clonotype richness was generally larger for naive than for memory subsets. Compared with non-shared clonotypes, clonotypes shared by all four sorted-subset donors had higher generation probabilities. Sharing across a handful of donors was observed for roughly 5% of naive CD4, about 3.2% of naive CD8, over 2% of memory CD4, and about 0.38% of memory CD8 clonotypes. Because the study included only a small number of donors, the genetic and exposure-history diversity represented was limited. Even with the large sequencing depth, rarefaction of the sorted-subset datasets indicated that sequencing was incomplete.

The germline V gene encodes CDR1 MNHEY and CDR2 SVGAGI. The CDR3 contains 15 residues, cysteine and phenylalanine counted. Only the CDR3 region is kept as DNA, spanning 45 bases read in frame from base 1. V is shortened by 6 bases, J by 3 bases, and the region joining them spans 15 bases. Notes on this clone: The antigen it binds to is not known. Base quality data are lacking; no much larger clone is found one base away.

The sample consisted of memory CD8+ T cells sorted from blood. The cell subset or site label, as the study defines it: CD45RO+ cells pooled with CCR7-negative TemRA cells. The chain joins TRBV6-5 to TRBJ1-5, with an unclear D gene assignment. The origin of this receptor is a woman under 40 in good health. For the CDR3, the sequence is CASRSLGRSNQPQHF. The nucleotide sequence reads TGTGCCAGCAGATCACTAGGGAGGTCCAATCAGCCCCAGCATTTT.